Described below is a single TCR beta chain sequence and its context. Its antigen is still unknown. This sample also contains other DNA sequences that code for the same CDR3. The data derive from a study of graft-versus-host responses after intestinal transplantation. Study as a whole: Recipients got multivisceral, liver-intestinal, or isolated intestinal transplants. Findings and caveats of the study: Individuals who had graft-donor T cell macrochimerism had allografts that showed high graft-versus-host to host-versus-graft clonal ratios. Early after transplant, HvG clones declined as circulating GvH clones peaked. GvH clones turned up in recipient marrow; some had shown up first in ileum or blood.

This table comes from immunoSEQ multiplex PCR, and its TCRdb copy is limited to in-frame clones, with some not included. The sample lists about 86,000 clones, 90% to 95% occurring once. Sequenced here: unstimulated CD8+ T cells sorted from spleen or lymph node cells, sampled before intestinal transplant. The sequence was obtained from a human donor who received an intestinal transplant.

CDR3 in DNA: TGTGCCAGCAGACTACAGGGAAATGAAAAACTGTTTTTT. The encoded protein is CASRLQGNEKLFF. The rearrangement uses TRBV6-5 and TRBJ1-4; D may be TRBD1 (6 bases). The V gene's germline CDR1 is MNHEY and CDR2 SVGAGI. The CDR3 covers 13 residues. V was trimmed by 6 bases and J by 5 bases, leaving 10 bases between them.